This T cell receptor beta chain was identified during a study of T-cell reconstitution after alpha-beta-depleted transplantation in children. Study-level findings and limits: Among T cells one year after transplant, newly produced cells accounted for most counts and diversity. Approximately two months post-transplant, alpha-beta T cells reportedly originated from several hundred expanded graft clones. Surviving recipient T cells and intrathymic progenitors accounted for some patients' high TCRbeta diversity at day 60.

Germline V CDR1 and CDR2: MDHEN, SYDVKM. The CDR3 is made up of 16 amino acids. The V and J ends lost 3 bases and 4 bases, in that order; junction bases with no gene match: 6. Unique molecular identifiers featured in how the TCRbeta library was prepared. TCRdb analysed the PCR reads with MiXCR anew, one entry per CDR3 protein. The data contain about a million distinct CDR3 sequences, under 30% of them singletons. On this clonotype: Its specificity is not known.

This clonotype originated in a boy younger than two who had a stem cell transplant for SCID, so the T cells may come from the graft donor. The starting material was PBMCs, mostly from graft donor cells, obtained 360 days after TCRalphabeta/CD19-depleted stem cell transplant. The V call is TRBV28, the J call TRBJ1-6; TRBD1 aligns across 7 bases. In DNA, the CDR3 is TGTGCCAGCAGTTTTCCCGGGACAGATTATAATTCACCCCTCCACTTT. Residues: CASSFPGTDYNSPLHF.